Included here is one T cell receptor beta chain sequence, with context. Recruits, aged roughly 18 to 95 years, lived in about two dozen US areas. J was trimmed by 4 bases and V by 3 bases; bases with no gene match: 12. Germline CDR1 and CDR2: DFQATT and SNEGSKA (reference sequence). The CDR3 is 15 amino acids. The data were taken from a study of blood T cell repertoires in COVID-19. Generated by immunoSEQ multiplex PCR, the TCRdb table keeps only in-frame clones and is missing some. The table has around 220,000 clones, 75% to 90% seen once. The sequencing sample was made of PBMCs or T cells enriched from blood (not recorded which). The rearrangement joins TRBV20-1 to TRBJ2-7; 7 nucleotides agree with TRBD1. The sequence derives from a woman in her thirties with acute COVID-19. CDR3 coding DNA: TGCAGTGCTAGTTATCTCGGGACAGCTATTTACGAGCAGTACTTC. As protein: CSASYLGTAIYEQYF.